What follows describes a single T cell receptor (beta chain). The data are from a study of blood T cell repertoires in COVID-19. Turning to the study itself: The origin of the acute and convalescent COVID-19 samples was the United States, Italy and Spain. T cells, B-cell-depleted T cells, or PBMCs supplied cDNA or gDNA.

V was trimmed by 2 bases and J by 1 base, leaving 14 bases between them. Germline values: CDR1 SEHNR, CDR2 FQNEAQ (reference sequence). The CDR3 extends over 16 amino acids. Original processing notes: Researchers report that nucleated cell counts were estimated from reference gene primer amplification. Repertoires were generated with immunoSEQ multiplex PCR, while TCRdb's copy carries only in-frame clones and drops some. V and J calls plus clone size are reproduced from that table; the DNA served to infer D and trimming. The table records some 220,000 clones, around 81% of them present only once. This sequence was found in a woman aged 70-85 years with acute or convalescent COVID-19. The chain couples TRBV7-9 to TRBJ1-1, with D uncertain. The material sequenced was peripheral blood. Here the CDR3 DNA reads TGTGCCAGCAGCTTAAACCAAGCGCGGGGGAACACTGAAGCTTTCTTT. This translates into CASSLNQARGNTEAFF.